The rows below give T cell receptor beta chains drawn from one sample of a study of T cell responses to AZD1222 COVID-19 vaccine. The assay was immunoSEQ multiplex PCR, and TCRdb's table has in-frame clones only and misses some. The data show roughly 98,000 clones, 85% to 90% seen once. The source was peripheral blood, collected 28 days after the second AZD1222 dose. The origin of the receptors is an adult who received the AZD1222 COVID-19 vaccine. The CDR3 runs from the conserved cysteine through the conserved F or W. D genes are given only for firm matches. Only some rows state a clone size, as once, few, many or a class for expanded clones.

>TRBV28|-|-|TRBJ1-2
TGTGCCAGCAGACAACAGGGAATTGGCTACACCTTC
CASRQQGIGYTF
>TRBV28|-|TRBD1|TRBJ1-2
TGTGCCAGCAGCCCACAGGGGAACTATGGCTACACCTTC
CASSPQGNYGYTF
>TRBV3-1/TRBV3-2|-|-|TRBJ1-6
TGTGCCAGCAGCCAAGACCCACTCTCCCAGATAGATTCACCCCTCCACTTT
CASSQDPLSQIDSPLHF
>TRBV11-2|-|TRBD1|TRBJ1-3
TGTGCCAGCAGCTTTCAAACAGGGGGGGGAAACACCATATATTTT
CASSFQTGGGNTIYF
>TRBV27|-|-|TRBJ1-1
TGTGCCAGCAGCCAATGGGGGGCGGACGCTTTCTTT
CASSQWGADAFF
>TRBV11-1|-|TRBD1|TRBJ2-2
TGTGCCAGCAGCTCCACAGGGGTATCCGGGGAGCTGTTTTTT
CASSSTGVSGELFF
>TRBV28|once|TRBD1|TRBJ1-4
TGTGCCAGCAGTTTAAGGACAGGGTGGAATGAAAAACTGTTTTTT
CASSLRTGWNEKLFF
>TRBV11-2|once|TRBD1|TRBJ2-7
TGTGCCAGCAGCTACAATAGCGATACAGGGGCGGGCGAGCAGTACTTC
CASSYNSDTGAGEQYF
>TRBV19|once|-|TRBJ2-5
TGTGCCAGTGGCCGGGAGACCCAGTACTTC
CASGRETQYF
>TRBV6-4|-|-|TRBJ2-1
TGTGCCAGCAGCCCGGGACTTGAGAATGAGCAGTTCTTC
CASSPGLENEQFF
>TRBV27|-|-|TRBJ1-3
TGTGCCAGCAGTTTGACCCCTAATCCTGGAAACACCATATATTTT
CASSLTPNPGNTIYF
>TRBV6-1|-|TRBD1|TRBJ1-4
TGTGCCAGCAGTGACACAGGGACAGGGGGGGAAAAACTGTTTTTT
CASSDTGTGGEKLFF
>TRBV30|-|-|TRBJ1-5
TGTGCCTGGGCAATCCAGGGTAACCAGCCCCAGCATTTT
CAWAIQGNQPQHF
>TRBV7-8|-|-|TRBJ1-1
TGTGCCAGCAGCTGGGCGGCGGCACAAGCGAACACTGAAGCTTTCTTT
CASSWAAAQANTEAFF